A selection of T cell receptor beta chains follows, all from one sample in a study of read filtering for tumor transcriptome and immune sequencing. TCRdb fed the reads into MiXCR, producing one record per CDR3 protein. The sample yields approximately 24,000 distinct CDR3 sequences, roughly 22% seen once. Material: a population of CD138-negative cells sorted from bone marrow. These receptor sequences come from a donor aged 40 or over with multiple myeloma. Both conserved end residues are part of each CDR3. D genes are given only for firm matches. Clone size, where shown, is once, few, many, or a class for clones that have expanded.

>TRBV7-2|TRBJ1-1|many|-
TGTGCCAGCAGCTTATGGGGCTTGAACACTGAAGCTTTCTTT
CASSLWGLNTEAFF
>TRBV7-7|TRBJ2-5|many|TRBD2
TGTGCTAGCAGCTTAGGACTAGCGGGGGGCCCCTCGCTCCAGTACTTC
CASSLGLAGGPSLQYF
>TRBV3-1|TRBJ2-7|many|-
TGTGCCAGCAGTCGCAGTGGGGGGGCCGAGCAGTACTTC
CASSRSGGAEQYF
>TRBV7-2|TRBJ2-7|few|TRBD2
TGTGCCAGCAGCTTAGAGGGGACTAGCGGGGTGGCCTACGAGCAGTACTTC
CASSLEGTSGVAYEQYF
>TRBV11-3|TRBJ2-3|many|TRBD2
TGTGCCAGCAGCTTAGTCGTTCTAGCGGGGGATACGCAGTATTTT
CASSLVVLAGDTQYF
>TRBV20-1|TRBJ2-4|few|TRBD2
TGCAGTGCCTTCCGGACTAGCGGGGGTTCCCTAGCCAAAAACATTCAGTACTTC
CSAFRTSGGSLAKNIQYF
>TRBV18|TRBJ2-6|many|-
TGTGCCAGCTCACCTCGTGGGATTAGCTCTGGGGCCAACGTCCTGACTTTC
CASSPRGISSGANVLTF
>TRBV7-6|TRBJ2-3|few|-
TGTGCCAGCAGCTTATCGGGAGTACGAACAGATACGCAGTATTTT
CASSLSGVRTDTQYF
>TRBV20-1|TRBJ2-1|few|TRBD2
TGCAGTCTTGGGGGGGGGTTCTACAATGAGCAGTTCTTC
CSLGGGFYNEQFF
>TRBV30|TRBJ2-1|medium-sized|-
TGTGCCTGGAGAAGGACGCCCTTAGGTGAGCAGTTCTTC
CAWRRTPLGEQFF
>TRBV3-1|TRBJ2-5|few|TRBD1
TGTGCCAGCAGCCAAGTTGGGACAGGGAGTCTGGAGACCCAGTACTTC
CASSQVGTGSLETQYF
>TRBV3-1|TRBJ2-5|large|-
TGTGCCAGCAGCCAAGATCGTTCAGGGGCTACGGAGACCCAGTACTTC
CASSQDRSGATETQYF
>TRBV4-1|TRBJ2-7|many|-
TGCGCCAGCAGCCAAGGTCAGGACGGTGCCTACGAGCAGTACTTC
CASSQGQDGAYEQYF
>TRBV5-5|TRBJ2-7|once|-
TGTGCCAGCAGCTTGACCAGAAGCCTCGAGCAGTACTTC
CASSLTRSLEQYF
>TRBV18|TRBJ1-1|many|-
TGTGCCAGCTCACCAAGCCAAAACACTGAAGCTTTCTTT
CASSPSQNTEAFF
>TRBV7-8|TRBJ2-3|-|-
TGTGCCAGCAGCTTCGGTGATACGCAGTATTTT
CASSFGDTQYF
>TRBV29-1|TRBJ2-5|many|-
TGCAGCGTGCGGACAACTCAAGAGACCCAGTACTTC
CSVRTTQETQYF
>TRBV5-4|TRBJ1-1|few|-
TGTGCCAGCAGCTTACCAGGATTGAACACTGAAGCTTTCTTT
CASSLPGLNTEAFF
>TRBV20-1|TRBJ1-5|many|-
TGCAGTGCTAGTAGTGGCGGGGATGGACCCTTAAGCAATCAGCCCCAGCATTTT
CSASSGGDGPLSNQPQHF
>TRBV6-6|TRBJ2-2|many|-
TGTGCCAGCAGCTCATCCCGGGACGGCACCGGGGAGCTGTTTTTT
CASSSSRDGTGELFF
>TRBV5-1|TRBJ2-1|few|TRBD2
TGCGCCAGCTCCGGGGGGGCGTGGAATGAGCAGTTCTTC
CASSGGAWNEQFF
>TRBV20-1|TRBJ1-4|many|-
TGCAGTGCTAGAGATTCGAGTCATAATGAAAAACTGTTTTTT
CSARDSSHNEKLFF
>TRBV5-4|TRBJ2-1|many|-
TGTGCCAGCAGCTTGGGTGCGGACTCCTACAATGAGCAGTTCTTC
CASSLGADSYNEQFF
>TRBV20-1|TRBJ2-2|few|TRBD1
TGCAGTGCTAGAGGGACAGGGACGAACACCGGGGAGCTGTTTTTT
CSARGTGTNTGELFF
>TRBV7-9|TRBJ1-1|few|-
TGTGCCAGCAGCTTGGGCTACAGGGACACTGAAGCTTTCTTT
CASSLGYRDTEAFF
>TRBV11-3|TRBJ1-1|-|-
TGTGCCAGCAGCTTGAAGCGGGGGACTGAAGCTTTCTTT
CASSLKRGTEAFF
>TRBV2|TRBJ2-5|few|-
TGTGACAGCAAGGAGGGGTTGAGTCAAGAGATCCAGTACTTC
CDSKEGLSQEIQYF
>TRBV4-1|TRBJ1-2|many|TRBD1
TGCGCCAGCAGCCAAGATACAGGGGAGTATGGCTACACCTTC
CASSQDTGEYGYTF
>TRBV12-3/TRBV12-4|TRBJ1-2|many|TRBD1
TGTGCCAGCAGCCTAGGGACAGCCAGCGACTTC
CASSLGTASDF
>TRBV27|TRBJ2-1|medium-sized|-
TGTGCCAGCAGTTTATCAGGATCGAATGAGCAGTTCTTC
CASSLSGSNEQFF
>TRBV4-1|TRBJ2-5|many|-
TGCGCCAGCAGCCAAGATACCGTGGGAGTAGAAGAGACCCAGTACTTC
CASSQDTVGVEETQYF
>TRBV11-2|TRBJ2-1|medium-sized|-
TGTGCCAGCAGCCCCTGGGGTGGCAATGAGCAGTTCTTC
CASSPWGGNEQFF
>TRBV7-7|TRBJ2-5|many|TRBD1
TGTGCTAGCAGCCCAGGGGGTCTGCCTCACGCAGAGACCCAGTACTTC
CASSPGGLPHAETQYF
>TRBV12-3/TRBV12-4|TRBJ2-7|many|-
TGTGCCAGCAGCCCCGGGACTGCTCCCTACGAGCAGTACTTC
CASSPGTAPYEQYF
>TRBV7-8|TRBJ1-5|-|TRBD1
TGTGCCAGCAGCCCCCAGGGGGGTGGGGGCAATCAGCCCCAGCATTTT
CASSPQGGGGNQPQHF
>TRBV6-5|TRBJ1-2|many|-
TGTGCCAGCAGTAGTAACTATGGCTACACCTTC
CASSSNYGYTF
>TRBV6-5|TRBJ2-7|-|TRBD1
TGTGCCAGCAGAGCCGGGACAGGGGGGTACGAGCAGTACTTC
CASRAGTGGYEQYF
>TRBV4-1|TRBJ1-4|few|-
TGCGCCAGCAGCCCTCGGACTGCAACTAATGAAAAACTGTTTTTT
CASSPRTATNEKLFF
>TRBV5-6|TRBJ2-7|many|-
TGTGCCAGCAGCTTTAGGGCCTCTACCTACGAGCAGTACTTC
CASSFRASTYEQYF
>TRBV20-1|TRBJ2-7|many|TRBD2
TGCAGTGCTCCGATACCGGGACTAGCGAACGAGCAGTACTTC
CSAPIPGLANEQYF
>TRBV12-3/TRBV12-4|TRBJ2-2|many|-
TGTGCCAGCAAGGGGAGGGGGTACGGCGGGGAGCTGTTTTTT
CASKGRGYGGELFF
>TRBV7-2|TRBJ1-2|many|-
TGTGCCAGCAGCTTAAAGGGGGGGGGGTACTATGGCTACACCTTC
CASSLKGGGYYGYTF
>TRBV7-3|TRBJ2-2|many|TRBD1
TGTGCCAGCAGCTTATTGACAGGGGGCACCGGGGAGCTGTTTTTT
CASSLLTGGTGELFF
>TRBV7-2|TRBJ2-7|-|TRBD2
TGTGCCAGCCGGGGACTAGCGGGGGGGCATTACGAGCAGTACTTC
CASRGLAGGHYEQYF
>TRBV7-9|TRBJ1-5|many|TRBD1
TGTGCCAGCAGCCAGGGACAGGTGGCGGGGACCCAGCATTTT
CASSQGQVAGTQHF
>TRBV24-1|TRBJ2-2|many|-
TGTGCCACCAGTGACTCTTACCCCGGGGAGCTGTTTTTT
CATSDSYPGELFF
>TRBV20-1|TRBJ1-5|few|-
TGCAGTGCTAGAGGGGCCGTGGGCAATCAGCCCCAGCATTTT
CSARGAVGNQPQHF
>TRBV20-1|TRBJ2-1|medium-sized|-
TGCAGTGCTAGTCTCGGGGCCTACAATGAGCAGTTCTTC
CSASLGAYNEQFF
>TRBV6-1|TRBJ2-3|many|-
TGTGCCAGCAGTGAAGCGTGGGGCAACACAGATACGCAGTATTTT
CASSEAWGNTDTQYF
>TRBV6-1|TRBJ1-2|-|-
TGTGCCAGCAGTGAAGGGAACATCCTCTTCTATGGCTACACCTTC
CASSEGNILFYGYTF
>TRBV12-3/TRBV12-4|TRBJ1-4|many|-
TGTGCCAGCAGGCAGGGAGGGGGAAAACTGTTTTTT
CASRQGGGKLFF
>TRBV30|TRBJ2-1|many|TRBD1
TGTGCCCGAACAGGGGGCCTGGGTGAGCAGTTCTTC
CARTGGLGEQFF
>TRBV7-2|TRBJ2-3|many|TRBD2
TGTGCCAGCAGCTTAGGCGGGGGGGCGAATACGCAGTATTTT
CASSLGGGANTQYF
>TRBV7-3|TRBJ2-1|-|-
TGTGCCAGCAGCTTGGGGGGTACCTACAATGAGCGGCTCTTC
CASSLGGTYNERLF
>TRBV5-1|TRBJ1-1|many|-
TGCGCCAGCAGCTTGTTAAAGCGCACTGAAGCTTTCTTT
CASSLLKRTEAFF